Below, 9 T cell receptor beta chains from the same sample are listed, as sequenced in a study of regulatory and conventional T cells in RAG deficiency. Using immunoSEQ multiplex PCR, the repertoire was profiled, and TCRdb retains in-frame clones only, with some absent. In the table there are several thousand clones, approximately 93% of which are singletons. Regulatory T cells were sorted from blood as CD4+ CD25-high CD127-low cells. This sample was also put to use in a study of regulatory T cells. According to that study: Amplification used 52 TRBV primers and 13 TRBJ primers.

Sequencing used CD127- CD25+ CD4+ Tregs sorted from blood. These receptor sequences come from a human donor in good health.

The gene calls are TRBV11-2 and TRBJ1-6; D call uncertain. With 2 bases removed from V and 10 bases from J, the gap between germline ends came to 12 bases. Germline loops: CDR1 SGHAT, CDR2 FQNNGV. The length of the CDR3 is 14 residues. CDR3 region: CASSLSQARSPLHF. The CDR3, as DNA: TGTGCCAGCAGCTTATCGCAGGCGAGATCACCCCTCCACTTT.

The rearrangement uses TRBV6-6 and TRBJ2-1; tentatively, D is TRBD1 (6 bases). Germline CDR1 is MNHNY and CDR2 is SVGAGI (reference sequence). This CDR3 is built from 14 residues. With 6 bases removed from V and 9 bases from J, the gap between germline ends came to 18 bases. Here the CDR3 DNA reads TGTGCCAGCAGGGCGACAGGCAGATTGAGTGAGCAGTTCTTC. It is translated as CASRATGRLSEQFF.

The chain employs TRBV7-9 and TRBJ2-1, with 10 bases fitting TRBD1. V lost 1 base to trimming and J lost 0 bases; unmatched junction nucleotides: 3. This CDR3 contains 17 residues. Germline V lookup: CDR1 SEHNR, CDR2 FQNEAQ (reference sequence). The CDR3: CASSLGDRGSSYNEQFF. In DNA, the CDR3 is TGTGCCAGCAGCTTAGGGGACAGGGGTAGCTCCTACAATGAGCAGTTCTTC.

This sequence joins TRBV7-6 and TRBJ2-5; 8 bases are a match to TRBD2. The germline CDR1 and CDR2 sequences are SGHVS and FNYEAQ. The CDR3 runs to 15 residues. After removal of 3 bases from V and 5 bases from J, the junction contained 8 bases not matched to a gene. The CDR3: CASSFRGGFFETQYF. CDR3 DNA: TGTGCCAGCAGCTTCCGGGGGGGATTCTTTGAGACCCAGTACTTC.

V gene TRBV7-2 combines with J gene TRBJ1-5; D ambiguous. Germline lookup yields CDR1 SGHTA and CDR2 FQGNSA. There are 15 residues in the CDR3. Trimming cost V 5 bases and J 6 bases, with 17 bases left between them. The CDR3 spells CASSPSPSAIQPQHF. The CDR3 region has the DNA TGTGCCAGCAGCCCTAGTCCCAGTGCTATTCAGCCCCAGCATTTT.

This clone appeared once. V is TRBV5-1 and J is TRBJ1-6; 7 nucleotides match TRBD1. CDR3 length: 14 residues. V shed 6 bases, J shed 7 bases, and the junction held 7 bases outside the gene matches. Germline V gene lookup returns CDR1 SGHRS and CDR2 YFSETQ. CDR3 bases: TGCGCCAGCAAGGGGACAGCGCTAAATTCACCCCTCCACTTT. As protein: CASKGTALNSPLHF.

This clone was counted once. The rearrangement joins TRBV5-1 to TRBJ1-5; D unresolved. CDR1 and CDR2 (germline): SGHRS, YFSETQ. The CDR3 extends over 17 amino acids. V was cut by 0 bases and J by 4 bases, with 17 bases left in between. CDR3 amino acids: CASSLATGRERNQPQHF. The CDR3 DNA follows: TGCGCCAGCAGCTTGGCAACCGGGAGGGAACGTAATCAGCCCCAGCATTTT.

A single count supports this clone. The J gene is TRBJ2-1, the V gene TRBV5-1; TRBD2 aligns across 10 bases. Trimming at V came to 4 bases and at J to 5 bases, leaving 6 bases not matched to a gene. Looked up from germline, CDR1 is SGHRS and CDR2 is YFSETQ. This CDR3 is 15 amino acids long. The CDR3 nucleotides read TGCGCCAGCAGCATTTTAGCGGGAGGAGACAATGAGCAGTTCTTC. Translated: CASSILAGGDNEQFF.

The V and J genes are TRBV5-5 and TRBJ1-2; 8 nucleotides align to TRBD1. Germline trimming cut 0 bases from V and 0 bases from J; bases unmatched to any gene: 7. This CDR3 spans 17 amino acids. Germline V gene lookup returns CDR1 SGHKS and CDR2 YYEKEE (reference sequence). The CDR3 DNA reads as TGTGCCAGCAGCTTGGGACAGGGGTACTCAACTAACTATGGCTACACCTTC. Its translation is CASSLGQGYSTNYGYTF.